This TCR beta chain was identified in a study of T cell changes during pregnancy in multiple sclerosis. In germline, CDR1 is MDHEN, CDR2 SYDVKM. The trim removed 5 bases at V and 5 bases at J, leaving 9 bases unmatched. The CDR3 runs to 15 residues. Assay used: immunoSEQ multiplex PCR; TCRdb lists only in-frame clones, some missing. The data hold some 29,000 clones, with about 89% observed a single time. The gene calls are TRBV28 and TRBJ2-5; 9 bases are a match to TRBD2. Sequences were derived from CD8+ T cells from peripheral blood mononuclear cells, sampled after pregnancy. The TCR was taken from a female donor with multiple sclerosis, enrolled in a pregnancy study. The CDR3 protein is CASSPPFAGGETQYF. The CDR3 DNA reads as TGTGCCAGCAGTCCGCCCTTTGCGGGGGGGGAGACCCAGTACTTC.